Presented here are 3 T cell receptor beta chains from one specimen sequenced in a study of T cells after posttransplantation cyclophosphamide. Cyclophosphamide on days +3 and +4 followed busulfan-fludarabine conditioning and a marrow graft. Only in-frame clones appear in the TCRdb table, and some are missing; sequencing was by immunoSEQ multiplex PCR. The repertoire consists of 12,000 or so clones, with 85% to 95% occurring once and the leading ten covering around 3.6%. The material sequenced was PBMCs, taken after allogeneic stem cell transplant with posttransplant cyclophosphamide. The receptors were gathered from a female patient in her 30s who received an allogeneic stem cell transplant from an unrelated donor, was CMV-positive, and had no GVHD. Some of the T cells might come from the graft donor.

The chain uses TRBV19 and TRBJ1-6; possibly TRBD1 for D (5 bases). The CDR3 loop spans 13 amino acids. Looked up from germline, CDR1 is LNHDA and CDR2 is SQIVND (reference sequence). The ends were cut back, 2 bases at V and 7 bases at J, with 6 bases in the middle. The CDR3, as DNA: TGTGCCAGTAGTATACAGGGCAATTCACCCCTCCACTTT. This codes for CASSIQGNSPLHF.

The sample holds one count of this clone. This chain uses TRBV5-4 with TRBJ2-7; TRBD2 matches 14 bases. The J segment lost 6 bases and the V segment lost 4 bases, leaving 3 bases of the junction unmatched. CDR1 is SGHNT, CDR2 YYREEE, per germline (reference sequence). CDR3 size: 14 residues. In nucleotides, the CDR3 is TGTGCCAGCAGCGGGACTAGCGGGAGCTTCGAGCAGTACTTC. Encoded protein: CASSGTSGSFEQYF.

This clone has more than one count but fewer than ten. This sequence joins TRBV2 and TRBJ1-3; possibly TRBD1 for D (5 bases). The V gene's germline CDR1 is SNHLY and CDR2 FYNNEI. The CDR3 covers 12 residues. Deletions cut 5 bases from V and 7 bases from J, with 9 bases between. The CDR3 DNA follows: TGTGCCAGCAGTCGACAGACGAACACCATATATTTT. Amino acids: CASSRQTNTIYF. Based on the CDR3 plus reference TRBV2 and TRBJ1-3, the full variable domain is EPEVTQTPSHQVTQMGQEVILRCVPISNHLYFYWYRQILGQKVEFLVSFYNNEISEKSEIFDDQFSVERPDGSNFTLKIRSTKLEDSAMYFCASSRQTNTIYFGEGSWLTVV.